This T cell receptor beta chain was captured in a study of OX40 agonist ivuxolimab in advanced cancers. On the study more broadly: The dose-escalation cohort was roughly 83% male, with a mean age of 60 years, ranging about 20 to 85.

Data came from immunoSEQ multiplex PCR; TCRdb stores just in-frame clones and leaves some out. The data contain around 64,000 clones, about 89% of them singletons. CDR1 GTSNPN and CDR2 SVGIG come from the germline V gene (reference sequence). V gave up 3 bases and J gave up 5 bases, with 14 bases separating them. The CDR3 runs 13 residues. Excluded were patients having autoimmune disease history or systemic immunosuppression. The material was CD4+ or CD8+ T cells sorted from blood, obtained in a trial of the OX40 agonist ivuxolimab. The origin of this receptor is an adult with an advanced solid tumor such as melanoma, head and neck, liver or kidney cancer. The chain combines TRBV30 with TRBJ2-7, with TRBD2 as a possible D gene (5 bases). CDR3 in DNA: TGTGCCTGGAGCGAAGGGAGAGGCAACGAGCAGTACTTC. Amino acids: CAWSEGRGNEQYF.